The entry below gives a single TCR beta chain sequence along with its context. The TCR beta repertoire was assessed by survey-level immunoSEQ sequencing. The table came from immunoSEQ multiplex PCR; TCRdb's copy has only in-frame clones and leaves some out. The repertoire consists of approximately 70,000 clones, with around 93% occurring once and the leading ten covering roughly 4%. The CDR3 has 12 residues. The germline gives CDR1 SNHLY, CDR2 FYNNEI. The germline V and J ends were trimmed by 8 bases and 7 bases, with 15 bases remaining between them. V usage is TRBV2 and J usage is TRBJ2-7; maybe TRBD1 (5 bases). This sequence was found in a man aged 35-49 years with rheumatoid arthritis. The sequenced sample was PBMCs. CDR3 coding DNA: TGTGCCAGCCTCTTGGGGCCGCGGGAGCAGTACTTC. Residues: CASLLGPREQYF. Supplemented by reference TRBV2 and TRBJ2-7, the full variable domain reads EPEVTQTPSHQVTQMGQEVILRCVPISNHLYFYWYRQILGQKVEFLVSFYNNEISEKSEIFDDQFSVERPDGSNFTLKIRSTKLEDSAMYFCASLLGPREQYFGPGTRLTVT.